A single sample gave rise to the 11 T cell receptor beta chains below, sequenced in a study of CD8 T cells in ankylosing spondylitis. TCRdb redid the calling of the 5' RACE reads with MiXCR, one entry per CDR3 protein. The repertoire holds about 200,000 distinct CDR3 sequences, with around 13% as singletons. Sequenced: blood, either unsorted or a sorted T cell fraction (not recorded which). These receptors all stem from a male donor with ankylosing spondylitis or in good health (not recorded which).

This clonotype was observed at least ten times. The chain uses TRBV7-6 and TRBJ2-7; the D gene could be TRBD1 or TRBD2 (5 bases each). CDR1 is SGHVS and CDR2 is FNYEAQ in the germline V gene. Trimming shortened V by 3 bases and J by 2 bases, and 20 bases separated the two germline ends. The CDR3 sequence is 17 residues long. The CDR3 region is CASSFSSPGRLPYEQYF. The CDR3 nucleotides are TGTGCCAGCAGCTTCTCCTCCCCGGGGCGACTACCCTACGAGCAGTACTTC.

This clonotype occurred a few times. The chain combines TRBV27 with TRBJ1-2; D gene ambiguous. CDR1 MNHEY and CDR2 SMNVEV come from the germline V gene (reference sequence). Trimming removed 10 bases from V and 4 bases from J, with 16 bases in between. CDR3 length equals 13 residues. The CDR3 sequence: CATPAGGIYGYTF. The CDR3 DNA is TGTGCCACCCCCGCCGGCGGGATCTATGGCTACACCTTC.

The genes are TRBV20-1 and TRBJ2-7, with D tentatively TRBD1 (5 bases). The length of the CDR3 is 18 residues. V was cut by 4 bases and J by 1 base, with 26 bases left in between. The germline CDR1 and CDR2 sequences are DFQATT and SNEGSKA (reference sequence). The CDR3 loop is CSANSGGALGDQSYEQYF. CDR3 DNA sequence: TGCAGTGCTAACTCCGGTGGGGCCCTAGGGGATCAATCCTACGAGCAGTACTTC.

V gene TRBV7-2 combines with J gene TRBJ2-2, with 9 bases lining up with TRBD1. The J segment lost 7 bases and the V segment lost 5 bases, leaving 11 bases of the junction unmatched. Germline lookup yields CDR1 SGHTA and CDR2 FQGNSA. The CDR3 length is 16 residues. CDR3 protein: CASSAYRGRDVGELFF. In DNA form, the CDR3 reads TGTGCCAGCAGCGCCTACAGGGGGCGCGATGTCGGGGAGCTGTTTTTT.

The genes are TRBV27 and TRBJ2-1; TRBD2 matches at 11 bases. The CDR3 has 20 residues. V shed 3 bases, J shed 0 bases, and the junction held 13 bases outside the gene matches. Germline CDR1 and CDR2: MNHEY and SMNVEV (reference sequence). CDR3 sequence (DNA): TGTGCCAGCAGTTTCACCTCCGGGGCTAGCGGGAGGCTCTCCTACAATGAGCAGTTCTTC. Translated, it gives CASSFTSGASGRLSYNEQFF.

This chain joins TRBV10-3 and TRBJ2-1; 12 bases are shared with TRBD2. This CDR3 has 19 amino acids. Germline V gene sequence: CDR1 ENHRY, CDR2 SYGVKD. V was clipped by 3 bases and J by 0 bases; unmatched bases: 9. The CDR3 spells CAISEGLAGGQSSYNEQFF. The CDR3, as DNA: TGTGCCATCAGTGAAGGGCTAGCGGGAGGGCAGAGCTCCTACAATGAGCAGTTCTTC.

This clonotype occurred a few times. The chain links TRBV12-3 or TRBV12-4 to TRBJ2-3, with 14 bases aligning to TRBD2. Trimming removed 3 bases from V and 0 bases from J; junction bases left unmatched: 23. This CDR3 has 24 amino acids. The CDR3 bases are TGTGCCAGCAGTTTCGGCCGGCGGGGACTAGCGGGGGCCCCTTCCCCCTCTAGCACAGATACGCAGTATTTT. Its translation is CASSFGRRGLAGAPSPSSTDTQYF.

This clonotype was counted a few times. The chain links TRBV10-3 to TRBJ1-6; maybe TRBD1 (5 bases). The CDR3 extends over 14 amino acids. Trimming shortened V by 6 bases and J by 8 bases, and 14 bases separated the two germline ends. Germline CDR1 ENHRY, CDR2 SYGVKD. The CDR3: CAISLTEEDSPLHF. CDR3 coding DNA: TGTGCCATCAGCCTGACAGAAGAAGATTCACCCCTCCACTTT.

Ten or more counts support this clonotype. The genes are TRBV18 and TRBJ1-2; D remains unclear. CDR1 is KGHSH and CDR2 is LQKENI in the germline V gene. V was pared by 0 bases and J by 8 bases, with 13 bases between. The CDR3 is 14 residues long. CDR3 sequence: CASSPPFRMGGYTF. DNA of the CDR3: TGTGCCAGCTCACCACCGTTCCGGATGGGAGGCTACACCTTC.

This clonotype was counted many times. The rearrangement uses TRBV9 and TRBJ2-6; D uncertain. Trimming left V 5 bases short and J 0 bases short, with 3 bases between. Germline CDR1 and CDR2: SGDLS and YYNGEE. This CDR3 has 13 amino acids. The CDR3 loop is CASRSSGANVLTF. The CDR3 DNA sequence: TGTGCCAGCAGGAGCTCTGGGGCCAACGTCCTGACTTTC.

The genes are TRBV11-1 and TRBJ2-1; tentative D call: TRBD2 (5 bases). The CDR3 extends over 18 amino acids. Germline V gives CDR1 SGHAT, CDR2 FQDESV (reference sequence). Trimming cost V 2 bases and J 4 bases, with 21 bases left between them. The CDR3 DNA is TGTGCCAGCAGCTTACCTCACCTTACATCTCGGGATTACAATGAGCAGTTCTTC. Translation gives CASSLPHLTSRDYNEQFF.